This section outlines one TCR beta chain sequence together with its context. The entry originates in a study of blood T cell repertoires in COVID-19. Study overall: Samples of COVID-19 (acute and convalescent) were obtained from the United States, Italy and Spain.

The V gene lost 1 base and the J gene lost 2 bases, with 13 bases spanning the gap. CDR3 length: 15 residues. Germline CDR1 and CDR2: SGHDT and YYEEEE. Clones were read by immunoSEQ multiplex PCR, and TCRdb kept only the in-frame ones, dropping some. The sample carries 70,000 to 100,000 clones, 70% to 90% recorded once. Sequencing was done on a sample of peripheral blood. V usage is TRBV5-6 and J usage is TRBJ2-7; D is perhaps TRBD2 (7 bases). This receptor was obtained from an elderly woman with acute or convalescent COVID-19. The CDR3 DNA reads TGTGCCAGCAGCTTGCTTCGGGGGGCCCCCTACGAGCAGTACTTC. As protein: CASSLLRGAPYEQYF.